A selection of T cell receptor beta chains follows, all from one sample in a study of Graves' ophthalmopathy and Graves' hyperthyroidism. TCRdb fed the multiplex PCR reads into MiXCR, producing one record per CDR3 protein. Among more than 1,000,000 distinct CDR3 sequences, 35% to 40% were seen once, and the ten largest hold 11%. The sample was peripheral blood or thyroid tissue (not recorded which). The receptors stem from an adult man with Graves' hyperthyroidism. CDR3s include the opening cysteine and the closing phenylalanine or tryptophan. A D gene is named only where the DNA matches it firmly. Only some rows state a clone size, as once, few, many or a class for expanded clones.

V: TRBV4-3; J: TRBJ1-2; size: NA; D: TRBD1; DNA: TGCGCCAGCAGCCAAGCCCGGGACAGCCTCTATGGCTACACCTTC; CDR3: CASSQARDSLYGYTF
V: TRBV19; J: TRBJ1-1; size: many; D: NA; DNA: TGTGCCAGTAGTCGGTCAGAAGCTATCACTGAAGCTTTCTTT; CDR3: CASSRSEAITEAFF
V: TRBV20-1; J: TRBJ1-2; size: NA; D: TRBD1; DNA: TGCAGTGCTAGAGCGGACAGGGGGAGGGCTAACTATGGCTACACCTTC; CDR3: CSARADRGRANYGYTF
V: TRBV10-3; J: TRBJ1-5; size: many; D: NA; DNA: TGTGCCATCAGTGAGTCGGGTAACAGGGAACAGCCCCAGCATTTT; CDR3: CAISESGNREQPQHF
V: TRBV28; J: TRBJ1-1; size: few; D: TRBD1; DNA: TGTGCCAGCAGTTTTCTCGGACAGGCGACTGAAGCTTTCTTT; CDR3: CASSFLGQATEAFF
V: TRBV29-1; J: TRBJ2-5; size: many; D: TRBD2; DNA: TGCAGCGTTGCATTAGCTCGGACTAGGCAAGAGACCCAGTACTTC; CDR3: CSVALARTRQETQYF
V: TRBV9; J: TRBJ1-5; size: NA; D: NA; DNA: TGTGCCAGCAGCCAAGGAGGAATCTATAGCAATCAGCCCCAGCATTTT; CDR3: CASSQGGIYSNQPQHF
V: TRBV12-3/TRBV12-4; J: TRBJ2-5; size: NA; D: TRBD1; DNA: TGTGCCAGCAAAAGGGACAGGGGCCAAGAGACCCAGTACTTC; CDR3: CASKRDRGQETQYF
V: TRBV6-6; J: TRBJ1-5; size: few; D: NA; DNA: TGTGCCAGCAGACCCCTCCGGCAGAGCAATCAGCCCCAGCATTTT; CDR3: CASRPLRQSNQPQHF
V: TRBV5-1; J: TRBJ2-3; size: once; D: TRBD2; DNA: TGCGCCAGCAGCAGAGGGACTAGCGGTATAGATACGCAGTATTTT; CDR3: CASSRGTSGIDTQYF
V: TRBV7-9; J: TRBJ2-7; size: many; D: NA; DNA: TGTGCCAGCAGCGAACTATTCGACGAGCAGTACTTC; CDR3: CASSELFDEQYF
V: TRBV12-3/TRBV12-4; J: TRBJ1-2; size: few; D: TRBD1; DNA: TGTGCCAGCAGCCCCAGCTTGACAGGGGGCGGTGGCTACACCTTC; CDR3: CASSPSLTGGGGYTF
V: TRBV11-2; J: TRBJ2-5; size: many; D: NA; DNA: TGTGCCAGCAGCTTGCTTTGGGCCTCCCAAGAGACCCAGTACTTC; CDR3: CASSLLWASQETQYF
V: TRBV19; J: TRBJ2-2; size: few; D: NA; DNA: TGTGCCAGTAGTATTGGTCAAGGGCCCGGGGAGCTGTTTTTT; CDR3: CASSIGQGPGELFF
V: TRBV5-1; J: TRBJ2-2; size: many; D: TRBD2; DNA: TGCGCCAGCAAGGTGCTAGCGGGAGAGTCGCGGGAGCTGTTTTTT; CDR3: CASKVLAGESRELFF
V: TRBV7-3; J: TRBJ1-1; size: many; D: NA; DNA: TGTGCCAGCAGCTTAAAGGGGGGCGGTGGCACTGAAGCTTTCTTT; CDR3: CASSLKGGGGTEAFF
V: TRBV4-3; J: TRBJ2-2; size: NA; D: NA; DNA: TGCGCCAGCAGCCAACGAGGAGCGAACACCGGGGAGCTGTTTTTT; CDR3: CASSQRGANTGELFF
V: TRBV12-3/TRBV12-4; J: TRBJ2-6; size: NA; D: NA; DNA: TGTGCCAGCAGACCCCCCTGGCGGAGCTCTGGGGCCAACGTCCTGACTTTC; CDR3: CASRPPWRSSGANVLTF
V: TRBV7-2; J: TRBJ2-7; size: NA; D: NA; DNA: TGTGCCAGCAGCGGGGCCTACACCGGGGAGCAGTACTTC; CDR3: CASSGAYTGEQYF
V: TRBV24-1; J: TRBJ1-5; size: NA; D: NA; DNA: TGTGCCAGCAGTTTAAAGTCAGGGGCTAGGGAACGCAATCAGCCCCAGCATTTT; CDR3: CASSLKSGARERNQPQHF
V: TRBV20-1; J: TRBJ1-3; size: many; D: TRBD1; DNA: TGCAGTGCTAGAGACCCACCGGGACAGGGCCACACCATATATTTT; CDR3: CSARDPPGQGHTIYF
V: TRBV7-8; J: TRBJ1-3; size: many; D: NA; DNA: TGTGCCAGCAGCTTCAGAGGGCAGGCCGCGGAGTCCATATATTTT; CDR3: CASSFRGQAAESIYF
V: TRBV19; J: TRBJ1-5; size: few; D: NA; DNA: TGTGCCAGTACCTCGACAGGTGCAGGCAATCAGCCCCAGCATTTT; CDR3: CASTSTGAGNQPQHF
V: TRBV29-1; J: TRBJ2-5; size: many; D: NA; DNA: TGCAGCGTTGCCCGGACCAATGGGGGTAGGGAGACCCAGTACTTC; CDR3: CSVARTNGGRETQYF
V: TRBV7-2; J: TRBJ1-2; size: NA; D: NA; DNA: TGTGCCAGCAGCCCCACGACAGAGAACAACTATGGCTACACCTTC; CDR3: CASSPTTENNYGYTF
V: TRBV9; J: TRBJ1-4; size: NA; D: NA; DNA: TGTGCCAGCAGCTTAGCGGTTGCCGGGACGGAACTGTTTTTT; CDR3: CASSLAVAGTELFF
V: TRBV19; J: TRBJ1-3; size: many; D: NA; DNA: TGTGCCAGTAGTATCGGCGGACTCTCTGGAAACACCATATATTTT; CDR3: CASSIGGLSGNTIYF
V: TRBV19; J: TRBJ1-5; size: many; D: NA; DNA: TGTGCCAGTAGTATAGAGGGTCTAAGACATCAGCCCCAGCATTTT; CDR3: CASSIEGLRHQPQHF
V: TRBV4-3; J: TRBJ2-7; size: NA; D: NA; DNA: TGCGCCAGCAGCCAAGAATCGAGGGAGCAGTACTTC; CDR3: CASSQESREQYF
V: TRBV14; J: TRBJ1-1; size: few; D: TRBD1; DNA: TGTGCCAGCAGCCGAACGACAGGGCGCCTCCACACTGAAGCTTTCTTT; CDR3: CASSRTTGRLHTEAFF
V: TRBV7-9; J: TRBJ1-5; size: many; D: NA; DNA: TGTGCCAGCAGCTTAGAGGCGCTTTGGGGCCTCAAGCATTTT; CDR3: CASSLEALWGLKHF
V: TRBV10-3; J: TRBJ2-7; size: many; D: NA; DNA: TGTGCCTCTATGGGTGTTAATCGGGCCTACGAGCAGTACTTC; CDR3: CASMGVNRAYEQYF
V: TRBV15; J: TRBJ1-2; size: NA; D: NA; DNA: TGTGCCACCAGCAGAGACAGGGATACTAACTATGGCTACAACTTC; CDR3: CATSRDRDTNYGYNF
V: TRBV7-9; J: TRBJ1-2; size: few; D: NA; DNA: TGTGCCAGCAGGGGAGCCGGGACGGAGTATGGCTACACCTTC; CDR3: CASRGAGTEYGYTF
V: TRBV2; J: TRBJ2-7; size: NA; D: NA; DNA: TGTGCCAGCAAATTGACAGCCTCCTACGAGCAGTACTTC; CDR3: CASKLTASYEQYF
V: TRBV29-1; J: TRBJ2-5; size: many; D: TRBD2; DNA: TGCAGCGTTTCCGGCGGGAGAGAGACCCAGTACTTC; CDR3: CSVSGGRETQYF
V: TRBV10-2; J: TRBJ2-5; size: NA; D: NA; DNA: TGCGCCAGCAGTGAGTCGAGACAGACTCAAGAGACCCAGTACTTC; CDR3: CASSESRQTQETQYF
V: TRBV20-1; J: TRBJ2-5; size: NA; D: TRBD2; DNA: TGCAGTGCTAGAGTGAAAGGGCTAGCGGAGCAAGAGACCCAGTACTTC; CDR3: CSARVKGLAEQETQYF
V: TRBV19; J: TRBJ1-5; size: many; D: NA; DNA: TGTGCCAGCCAGACCGTTTCAGCCAGGCAGCCCCAGCATTTT; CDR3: CASQTVSARQPQHF
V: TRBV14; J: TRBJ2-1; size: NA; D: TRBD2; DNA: TGTGCCAGCAGCCAAGGGACTAGCGGGATTGAGCAGTTCTTC; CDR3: CASSQGTSGIEQFF
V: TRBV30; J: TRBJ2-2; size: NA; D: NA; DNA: TGTGCCTGGAGTCCGACAGTAAAGAGGGGGGAGCTGTTTTTT; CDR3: CAWSPTVKRGELFF
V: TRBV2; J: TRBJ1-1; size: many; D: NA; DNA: TGTGCCAGCTGGGGGATTGGGGAGGCCACTGAAGCTTTCTTT; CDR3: CASWGIGEATEAFF
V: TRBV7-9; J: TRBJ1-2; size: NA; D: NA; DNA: TGTGCCAGCAGCTTAGTACAGGGAACATATGGCTACACCTTC; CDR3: CASSLVQGTYGYTF
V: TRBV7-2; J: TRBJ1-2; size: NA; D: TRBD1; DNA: TGTGCCAGCAGCGCCGGACAGGGGAATAACTATGGCTACACCTTC; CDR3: CASSAGQGNNYGYTF
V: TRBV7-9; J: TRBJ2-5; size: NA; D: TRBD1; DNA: TGTGCCAGCAGCTTAGACAGGGGGGAGCGAGAGACCCAGTACTTC; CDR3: CASSLDRGERETQYF
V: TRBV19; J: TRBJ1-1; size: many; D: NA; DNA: TGTGCCAGTAGTATACGCATAGCGAACACTGAAGCTTTCTTT; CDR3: CASSIRIANTEAFF
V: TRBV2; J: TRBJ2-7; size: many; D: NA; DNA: TGTGCCAGCACGGGTCGGGAGAATCGGGACTACGAGCAGTACTTC; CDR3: CASTGRENRDYEQYF
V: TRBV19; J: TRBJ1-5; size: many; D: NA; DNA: TGTGCCAGTAGCCACGACCAGATCGTTAATCAGCCCCAGCATTTT; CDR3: CASSHDQIVNQPQHF
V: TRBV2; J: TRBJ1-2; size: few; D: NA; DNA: TGTGCCAGCAGTGAATCTTTCCCGGTCTATGGCTACACCTTC; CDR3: CASSESFPVYGYTF
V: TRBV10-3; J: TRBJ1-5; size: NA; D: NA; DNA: TGTGCCATCAGAGCACAGGGCAATCAGCCCCAGCATTTT; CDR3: CAIRAQGNQPQHF
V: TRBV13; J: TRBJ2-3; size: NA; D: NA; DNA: TGTGCCAGCAGCTTAGGCCCCACAGATACGCAGTATTTT; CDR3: CASSLGPTDTQYF
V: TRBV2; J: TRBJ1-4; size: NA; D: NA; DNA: TGTGCCAGCAGCGACTATGGACCCCGGCAAGCTAATGAAAAACTGTTTTTT; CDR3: CASSDYGPRQANEKLFF
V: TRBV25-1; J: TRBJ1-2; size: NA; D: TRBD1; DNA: TGTGCCAGCAGTGTAGCGACAGGGCGCGTTGGAGGCTACACCTTC; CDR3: CASSVATGRVGGYTF
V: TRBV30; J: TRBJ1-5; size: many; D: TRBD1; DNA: TGTGCCTGGAGTACGAGGGGGCAGGGGCAGCCCCAGCATTTT; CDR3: CAWSTRGQGQPQHF
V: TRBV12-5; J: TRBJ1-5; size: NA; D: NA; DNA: TGTGCTAGTGCCACCCCCGTTAGCCCCCGGCAGCCCCAGCATTTT; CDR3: CASATPVSPRQPQHF
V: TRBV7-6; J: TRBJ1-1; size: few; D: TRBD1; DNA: TGTGCCAGCAGCCCTAGACCGGGACAGGTTGAAGCTTTCTTT; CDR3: CASSPRPGQVEAFF
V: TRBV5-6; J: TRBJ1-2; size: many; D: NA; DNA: TGTGCCAGCAGCTTTCCCGCAAGTGGCTACACCTTC; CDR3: CASSFPASGYTF